This T cell receptor beta chain was sequenced in a study of T cells in Graves' hyperthyroidism and ophthalmopathy. Whole-study results and caveats: Blood also contained most expanded thyroid clonotypes above 0.001. The model's output predicted ophthalmopathy at a median of about 6.5 months prior to onset.

Amplification of TCR beta CDR3 regions was performed using RNA transcripts as template. First-round RT-PCR with HTBI primers amplified the TCR CDR3 region. TCRdb independently ran MiXCR on the multiplex PCR reads; one entry per CDR3 protein. The table shows roughly 500,000 distinct CDR3 sequences, with 40% to 50% occurring only once. V was pared by 3 bases and J by 4 bases, with 7 bases between. This CDR3 region has 12 residues. CDR1 is DFQATT, CDR2 SNEGSKA, per germline (reference sequence). This clonotype showed up many times. Its antigen is as yet unknown. The clonotype was recovered from an adult woman with Graves' disease, either hyperthyroidism or ophthalmopathy (not recorded which). Input material: peripheral blood or thyroid tissue (not recorded which). The chain has TRBV20-1 and TRBJ1-5, with D unclear. The CDR3 protein is CSASRRNQPQHF. DNA of the CDR3: TGCAGTGCTAGTCGGCGGAATCAGCCCCAGCATTTT.